This T cell receptor beta chain was sequenced in a study of cytomegalovirus exposure and HLA in healthy donors. At the level of the study: Per a later analysis, the roughly 670 first-cohort and 100 to 150 validation repertoires shared one platform.

Among the roughly 110 subjects of the validation cohort, separate from the roughly 650-subject first cohort, were the donors. Overall study findings and caveats: Rare TCR sequences dominated, though some public TCRs recurred in many donors. The study put 150 to 200 TCR beta chains on its list as cytomegalovirus-associated.

Sequenced by immunoSEQ multiplex PCR; TCRdb stores in-frame clones only, minus some. The sample contains about 140,000 clones, 87% of which appear only once. With regard to this clone: Its matching antigen is unknown.

The germline V gene encodes CDR1 SQVTM and CDR2 ANQGSEA. The CDR3 extends over 13 amino acids. V lost 7 bases, J lost 3 bases, and 12 bases lay in between. The clonotype originates from a man younger than 35 in good health and CMV-seropositive. The specimen sequenced was PBMCs. The rearrangement joins TRBV29-1 to TRBJ1-4; the D is unclear. The CDR3 nucleotides read TGCAGCGGGAGGGCTTCGGCTAATGAAAAACTGTTTTTT. It codes for CSGRASANEKLFF.